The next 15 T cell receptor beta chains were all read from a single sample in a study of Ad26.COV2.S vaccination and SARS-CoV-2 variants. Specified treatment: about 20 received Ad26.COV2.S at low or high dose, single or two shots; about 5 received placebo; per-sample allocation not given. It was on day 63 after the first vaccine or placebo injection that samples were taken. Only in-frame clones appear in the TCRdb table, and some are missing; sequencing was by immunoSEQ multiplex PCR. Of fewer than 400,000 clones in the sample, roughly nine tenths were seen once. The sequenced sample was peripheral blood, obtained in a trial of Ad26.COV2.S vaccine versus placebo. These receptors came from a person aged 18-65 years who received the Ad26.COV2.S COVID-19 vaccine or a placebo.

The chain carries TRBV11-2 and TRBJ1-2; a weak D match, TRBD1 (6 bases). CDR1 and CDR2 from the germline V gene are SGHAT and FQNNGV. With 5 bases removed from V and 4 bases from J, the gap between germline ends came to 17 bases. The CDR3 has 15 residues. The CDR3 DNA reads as TGTGCCAGCAGCCGGGGGGGCCCTAACCTCTATGGCTACACCTTC. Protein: CASSRGGPNLYGYTF. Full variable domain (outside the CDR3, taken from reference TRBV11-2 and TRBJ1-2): EAGVAQSPRYKIIEKRQSVAFWCNPISGHATLYWYQQILGQGPKLLIQFQNNGVVDDSQLPKDRFSAERLKGVDSTLKIQPAKLEDSAVYLCASSRGGPNLYGYTFGSGTRLTVV.

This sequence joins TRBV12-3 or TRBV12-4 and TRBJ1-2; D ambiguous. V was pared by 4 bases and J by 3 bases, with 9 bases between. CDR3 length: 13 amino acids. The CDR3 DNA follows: TGTGCCAGCAGTTACTCCGAGGACTATGGCTACACCTTC. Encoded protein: CASSYSEDYGYTF.

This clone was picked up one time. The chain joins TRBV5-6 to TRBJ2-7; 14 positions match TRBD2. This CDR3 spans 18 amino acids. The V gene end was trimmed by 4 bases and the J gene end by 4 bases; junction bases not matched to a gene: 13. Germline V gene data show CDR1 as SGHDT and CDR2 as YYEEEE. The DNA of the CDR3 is TGTGCCAGCAGCACCTCCCCTGGGACTAGCGGGGGTAATTACGAGCAGTACTTC. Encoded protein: CASSTSPGTSGGNYEQYF. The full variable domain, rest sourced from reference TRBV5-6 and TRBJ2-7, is DAGVTQSPTHLIKTRGQQVTLRCSPKSGHDTVSWYQQALGQGPQFIFQYYEEEERQRGNFPDRFSGHQFPNYSSELNVNALLLGDSALYLCASSTSPGTSGGNYEQYFGPGTRLTVT.

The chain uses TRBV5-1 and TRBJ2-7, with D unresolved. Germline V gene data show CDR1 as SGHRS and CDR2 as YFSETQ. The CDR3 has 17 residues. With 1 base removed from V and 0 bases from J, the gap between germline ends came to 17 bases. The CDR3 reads CASSLTSGATTSYEQYF. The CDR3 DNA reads TGCGCCAGCAGCTTGACGTCAGGCGCGACCACCTCCTACGAGCAGTACTTC.

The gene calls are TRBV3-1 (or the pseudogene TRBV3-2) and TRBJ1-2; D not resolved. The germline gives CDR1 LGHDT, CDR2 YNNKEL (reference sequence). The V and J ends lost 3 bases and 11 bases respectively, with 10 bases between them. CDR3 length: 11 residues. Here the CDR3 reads CASSQQWRYTF. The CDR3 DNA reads TGTGCCAGCAGCCAGCAATGGCGATACACCTTC.

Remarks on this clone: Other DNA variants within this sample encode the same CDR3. In DNA form, the CDR3 reads TGTGCCAGCAGCCTAGGGGACTATAGCAATCAGCCCCAGCATTTT. This codes for CASSLGDYSNQPQHF. The chain combines TRBV7-8 with TRBJ1-5, with D possibly being TRBD1 (5 bases). This CDR3 region has 15 residues. Germline loops: CDR1 SGHVS, CDR2 FQNEAQ. V lost 5 bases, J lost 0 bases, and 11 bases lay in between.

The CDR3 loop is CASSLGQGLVSTQYF. In DNA form, the CDR3 reads TGCGCCAGCAGCTTGGGACAGGGCCTCGTGAGTACGCAGTATTTT. The V call is TRBV5-1, the J call TRBJ2-3; 7 bases agree with TRBD1. Germline lookup yields CDR1 SGHRS and CDR2 YFSETQ. CDR3 length: 15 residues. V dropped 0 bases and J dropped 8; count of bases not matched to a gene: 9.

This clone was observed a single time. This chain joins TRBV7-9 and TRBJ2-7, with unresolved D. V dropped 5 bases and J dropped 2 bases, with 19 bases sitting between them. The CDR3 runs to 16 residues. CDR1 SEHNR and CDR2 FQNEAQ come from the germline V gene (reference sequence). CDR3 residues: CASSQELYGGTYEQYF. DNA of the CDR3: TGTGCCAGCAGCCAGGAATTGTATGGCGGCACCTACGAGCAGTACTTC. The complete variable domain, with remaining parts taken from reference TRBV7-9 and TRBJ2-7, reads DTGVSQNPRHKITKRGQNVTFRCDPISEHNRLYWYRQTLGQGPEFLTYFQNEAQLEKSRLLSDRFSAERPKGSFSTLEIQRTEQGDSAMYLCASSQELYGGTYEQYFGPGTRLTVT.

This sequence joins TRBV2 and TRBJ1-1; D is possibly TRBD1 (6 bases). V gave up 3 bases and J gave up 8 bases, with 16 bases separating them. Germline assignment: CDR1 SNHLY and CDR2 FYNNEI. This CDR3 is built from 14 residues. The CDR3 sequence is CASSDALGAREAFF. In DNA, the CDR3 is TGTGCCAGCAGTGATGCGCTGGGGGCGAGGGAAGCTTTCTTT.

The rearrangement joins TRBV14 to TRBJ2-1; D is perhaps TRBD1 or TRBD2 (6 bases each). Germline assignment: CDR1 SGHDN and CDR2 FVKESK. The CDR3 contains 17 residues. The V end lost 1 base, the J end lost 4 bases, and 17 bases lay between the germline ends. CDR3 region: CASSQGSRGPTYNEQFF. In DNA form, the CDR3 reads TGTGCCAGCAGCCAAGGGTCCCGGGGGCCGACATACAATGAGCAGTTCTTC.

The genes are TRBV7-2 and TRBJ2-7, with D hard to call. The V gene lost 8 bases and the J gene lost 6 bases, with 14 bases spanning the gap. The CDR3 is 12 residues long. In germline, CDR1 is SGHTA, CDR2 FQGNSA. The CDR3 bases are TGTGCCAGCGCATCCCTTGGGTCCGAGCAGTACTTC. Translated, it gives CASASLGSEQYF.

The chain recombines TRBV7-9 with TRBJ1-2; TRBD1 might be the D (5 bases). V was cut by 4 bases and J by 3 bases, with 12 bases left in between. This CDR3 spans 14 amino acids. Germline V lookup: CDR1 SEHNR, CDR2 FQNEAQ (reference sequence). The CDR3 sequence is CASSSFQGDYGYTF. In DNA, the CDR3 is TGTGCCAGCAGCTCGTTCCAGGGTGACTATGGCTACACCTTC.

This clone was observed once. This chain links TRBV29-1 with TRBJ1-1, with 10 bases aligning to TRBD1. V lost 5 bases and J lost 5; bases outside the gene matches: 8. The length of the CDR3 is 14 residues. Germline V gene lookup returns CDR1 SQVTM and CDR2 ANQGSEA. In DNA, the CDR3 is TGCAGCGTTTGTGTGACAGGGGGCAGTACTGAAGCTTTCTTT. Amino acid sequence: CSVCVTGGSTEAFF.

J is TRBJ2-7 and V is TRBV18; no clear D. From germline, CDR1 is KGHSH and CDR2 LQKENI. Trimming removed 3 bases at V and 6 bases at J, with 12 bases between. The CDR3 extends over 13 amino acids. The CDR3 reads CASSPRVLGEQYF. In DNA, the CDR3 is TGTGCCAGCTCACCCCGGGTCCTCGGCGAGCAGTACTTC.

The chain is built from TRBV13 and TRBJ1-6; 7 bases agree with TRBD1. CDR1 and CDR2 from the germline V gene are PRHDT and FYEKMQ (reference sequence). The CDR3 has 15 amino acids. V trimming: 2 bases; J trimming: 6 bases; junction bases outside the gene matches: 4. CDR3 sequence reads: CASSLKNRGNSPLHF. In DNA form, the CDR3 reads TGTGCCAGCAGCTTAAAGAACAGGGGTAATTCACCCCTCCACTTT.